The 22 T cell receptor beta chains given below trace back to one sample, sequenced in a study of neurological immune-mediated disorders. The sample's time point: longitudinal time-point 3. TCRdb redid the calling of the 5' RACE reads with MiXCR, one entry per CDR3 protein. The table lists 84,000 or so distinct CDR3 sequences, around 4.5% of them singletons. Sequenced: PBMCs. The receptors derive from a woman in her fifties or sixties with multiple sclerosis.

This clonotype was detected ten times or more. The chain recombines TRBV6-5 with TRBJ1-4; D gene uncertain. The length of the CDR3 is 15 residues. Germline V gene sequence: CDR1 MNHEY, CDR2 SVGAGI. The V end lost 6 bases, the J end lost 0 bases, and 11 bases lay between the germline ends. The CDR3 sequence: CASRRPTATNEKLFF. In DNA form, the CDR3 reads TGTGCCAGCAGACGTCCAACAGCAACTAATGAAAAACTGTTTTTT.

This clonotype is medium-sized (0.01 to 0.1%). The chain is built from TRBV7-9 and TRBJ2-7, with D hard to call. The CDR3 is 12 residues long. V was clipped by 4 bases and J by 0 bases, with 4 bases between them. Germline V gene data show CDR1 as SEHNR and CDR2 as FQNEAQ (reference sequence). CDR3 residues: CASSYLSYEQYF. CDR3 coding DNA: TGTGCCAGCAGCTATCTCTCCTACGAGCAGTACTTC.

This clonotype was counted at least ten times. V is TRBV20-1 and J is TRBJ1-5; 7 positions match TRBD1. The trim removed 6 bases at V and 5 bases at J, leaving 10 bases unmatched. CDR1 and CDR2 from the germline V gene are DFQATT and SNEGSKA (reference sequence). The CDR3 extends over 14 amino acids. CDR3 coding DNA: TGCAGTGCCTCATACTCGACAGGGTATCAGCCCCAGCATTTT. It specifies CSASYSTGYQPQHF.

In this sample, this clonotype turned up many times. The rearrangement links TRBV5-1 to TRBJ2-3; TRBD2 aligns across 7 bases. Germline values: CDR1 SGHRS, CDR2 YFSETQ. The junction had 5 bases not matched to a gene; V was cut back by 4 bases and J by 6 bases. CDR3 size: 13 residues. CDR3 sequence: CASSLAGGDTQYF. The CDR3, as DNA: TGCGCCAGCAGCCTCGCCGGGGGGGATACGCAGTATTTT.

This clonotype was seen ten or more times. The CDR3 DNA reads TGTGCCAGCTCACCACCGTTGGGGGGGAACACTGAAGCTTTCTTT. Translating gives CASSPPLGGNTEAFF. The chain employs TRBV18 and TRBJ1-1; maybe TRBD1 (5 bases). The CDR3 covers 15 residues. Germline CDR1 reads KGHSH; CDR2 reads LQKENI. Trimming took off 0 bases at V and 1 base at J, with 9 bases between the two ends.

This clonotype was counted many times. This chain joins TRBV6-1 and TRBJ2-7; 12 bases are shared with TRBD2. V lost 10 bases and J lost 3; bases outside the gene matches: 7. Germline CDR1 is MNHNS and CDR2 is SASEGT. This CDR3 is built from 14 residues. This chain's CDR3 is CATLGLAGLYEQYF. CDR3 bases: TGTGCCACATTAGGACTAGCGGGACTCTACGAGCAGTACTTC.

This clonotype showed up many times. The V call is TRBV4-2, the J call TRBJ2-1; 11 bases map to TRBD1. The CDR3 has 15 residues. V was clipped by 5 bases and J by 6 bases; unmatched bases: 6. Germline V gives CDR1 LGHNA, CDR2 YNFKEQ. CDR3 DNA sequence: TGTGCCAGCAGCTCCGGGACAGGGGGTTTCAATGAGCAGTTCTTC. Translated, it gives CASSSGTGGFNEQFF.

The rearrangement uses TRBV2 and TRBJ1-5, with 7 bases matching TRBD1. This CDR3 has 18 residues. V lost 2 bases and J lost 2; bases outside the gene matches: 12. Looked up from germline, CDR1 is SNHLY and CDR2 is FYNNEI. CDR3 bases: TGTGCCAGCAGTGAAAAGGCAGGGGGATTACGGGGCAATCAGCCCCAGCATTTT. Encoded protein: CASSEKAGGLRGNQPQHF.

This clonotype has at least ten counts. The chain carries TRBV5-1 and TRBJ1-3, with 8 nucleotides matching TRBD1. There are 15 residues in the CDR3. Germline assignment: CDR1 SGHRS and CDR2 YFSETQ. Germline trimming cut 3 bases from V and 2 bases from J; bases unmatched to any gene: 4. CDR3 protein: CASSSSGGTGNTIYF. CDR3 sequence (DNA): TGCGCCAGCAGCTCATCAGGGGGCACTGGAAACACCATATATTTT.

In this sample, this clonotype turned up many times. The CDR3 DNA reads TGTGCCAGCTCACCACCGGGAGGGTCCTACGAGCAGTACTTC. This gives the protein CASSPPGGSYEQYF. The chain uses TRBV18 and TRBJ2-7; TRBD2 aligns across 7 bases. CDR3 size: 14 residues. Trimming at V came to 0 bases and at J to 1 base, leaving 0 bases not matched to a gene. Germline V CDR1 and CDR2: KGHSH, LQKENI. The whole variable domain, filled in from reference TRBV18 and TRBJ2-7, reads NAGVMQNPRHLVRRRGQEARLRCSPMKGHSHVYWYRQLPEEGLKFMVYLQKENIIDESGMPKERFSAEFPKEGPSILRIQQVVRGDSAAYFCASSPPGGSYEQYFGPGTRLTVT.

This clonotype was seen at least ten times. J is TRBJ2-2 and V is TRBV20-1; D tentatively fits TRBD1 or TRBD2 (5 bases each). This CDR3 has 11 amino acids. V was cut by 3 bases and J by 7 bases, with 6 bases left in between. Germline V gene lookup returns CDR1 DFQATT and CDR2 SNEGSKA (reference sequence). The CDR3 coding sequence is TGCAGTGCTAGGGGGGACGGGGAGCTGTTTTTT. This encodes CSARGDGELFF.

This clonotype was seen repeatedly, ten times or more. This sequence joins TRBV7-2 and TRBJ1-1; 8 bases are a match to TRBD1. Germline lookup yields CDR1 SGHTA and CDR2 FQGNSA. V was clipped by 5 bases and J by 5 bases; unmatched bases: 7. The CDR3 runs 14 residues. The CDR3 DNA reads as TGTGCCAGCAGCAGTCAGGGGGCAATTACTGAAGCTTTCTTT. This encodes CASSSQGAITEAFF.

This clonotype was seen many times. The chain's CDR3 is CASSFGGGENQPQHF. CDR3 coding DNA: TGTGCCAGCAGCTTTGGAGGCGGGGAGAATCAGCCCCAGCATTTT. The chain joins TRBV7-9 to TRBJ1-5; D is ambiguous. The V end was cut by 3 bases, the J end by 4 bases, with 13 bases between. Germline-derived CDR1 and CDR2 are SEHNR and FQNEAQ (reference sequence). The CDR3 spans 15 residues.

In its sample, this clonotype was seen many times. This chain links TRBV7-6 with TRBJ1-1; D unclear. V lost 3 bases to trimming and J lost 0 bases, with 8 bases between them. CDR3 length: 14 amino acids. CDR1 and CDR2 (germline): SGHVS, FNYEAQ. CDR3 bases: TGTGCCAGCAGCTTCGGCAGAGTGAACACTGAAGCTTTCTTT. It specifies CASSFGRVNTEAFF.

The sample holds many counts of this clonotype. The rearrangement joins TRBV6-5 to TRBJ1-2, with D possibly being TRBD1 (5 bases). The CDR3 is 14 amino acids. Germline CDR1 reads MNHEY; CDR2 reads SVGAGI. Trimming pared 6 bases from V and 3 bases from J, leaving 14 bases between. The CDR3: CASRGRAGYYGYTF. Here the CDR3 DNA reads TGTGCCAGCAGGGGACGGGCCGGCTACTATGGCTACACCTTC.

In its sample, this clonotype was seen many times. V gene TRBV5-1 combines with J gene TRBJ2-2; D not certain. Germline values: CDR1 SGHRS, CDR2 YFSETQ. Trimming removed 0 bases from V and 5 bases from J, with 14 bases in between. This CDR3 spans 16 amino acids. CDR3 protein: CASSLEGARNTGELFF. The DNA for the CDR3 is TGCGCCAGCAGCTTGGAGGGTGCCCGCAATACCGGGGAGCTGTTTTTT. The whole variable domain, remainder taken from reference TRBV5-1 and TRBJ2-2, is KAGVTQTPRYLIKTRGQQVTLSCSPISGHRSVSWYQQTPGQGLQFLFEYFSETQRNKGNFPGRFSGRQFSNSRSEMNVSTLELGDSALYLCASSLEGARNTGELFFGEGSRLTVL.

Ten or more counts support this clonotype. This rearrangement joins TRBV7-6 to TRBJ2-7; 9 bases agree with TRBD1. Germline V gene data show CDR1 as SGHVS and CDR2 as FNYEAQ. With 1 base clipped from V and 11 bases from J, the junction kept 3 bases outside the gene matches. The CDR3 sequence is 12 residues long. In DNA form, the CDR3 reads TGTGCCAGCAGCTTAGAACAGGGGGCGGAGTACTTC. Residues: CASSLEQGAEYF.

This clonotype was counted at least ten times. The V call is TRBV3-1, the J call TRBJ2-7; 8 positions match TRBD2. Trimming cost V 1 base and J 4 bases; bases outside gene matches: 3. Germline CDR1 and CDR2: LGHDT and YNNKEL (reference sequence). CDR3 size: 14 residues. The CDR3 bases are TGTGCCAGCAGCCAAGTAGCGGGGTTATACGAGCAGTACTTC. It encodes CASSQVAGLYEQYF.

This clonotype was seen repeatedly, ten times or more. V usage is TRBV12-3 or TRBV12-4 and J usage is TRBJ2-2; D unclear. The CDR3 has 13 amino acids. With 8 bases removed from V and 4 bases from J, the gap between germline ends came to 11 bases. The CDR3: CASRRMATGELFF. The DNA of the CDR3 is TGTGCCAGCCGACGGATGGCCACCGGGGAGCTGTTTTTT.

This clonotype was detected ten times or more. CDR3 nucleotides: TGCAGTGCTCCGCGGGGTCAGGGTGTAACTGAAGCTTTCTTT. This encodes CSAPRGQGVTEAFF. This chain uses TRBV20-1 with TRBJ1-1; D may be TRBD1 (5 bases). Germline values: CDR1 DFQATT, CDR2 SNEGSKA (reference sequence). The CDR3 extends over 14 amino acids. With 5 bases removed from V and 5 bases from J, the gap between germline ends came to 18 bases.

This clonotype appeared many times. The chain combines TRBV20-1 with TRBJ2-4; possible D gene TRBD1, 6 bases. Germline loops: CDR1 DFQATT, CDR2 SNEGSKA (reference sequence). The length of the CDR3 is 14 residues. The V end lost 0 bases, the J end lost 8 bases, and 14 bases lay between the germline ends. In nucleotides, the CDR3 is TGCAGTGCTAGAGATCGGGGCAGGGGACACATTCAGTACTTC. Translating it yields CSARDRGRGHIQYF.

This clonotype was observed a few times. This chain connects TRBV7-6 to TRBJ2-1; 8 bases fit TRBD2. The germline V gene has CDR1 SGHVS and CDR2 FNYEAQ. Germline trimming cut 5 bases from V and 4 bases from J; bases unmatched to any gene: 10. CDR3 length: 16 residues. The DNA for the CDR3 is TGTGCCAGCAGCCCGCCCTCAGCGGGGGAATACAATGAGCAGTTCTTC. Translated, it gives CASSPPSAGEYNEQFF.